Sequencing of this TCR beta chain was carried out in a study of cytomegalovirus exposure and HLA in healthy donors. Study-level points and caveats: A later analysis associated approximately 17,000 TCR beta sequences with HLA alleles at a 0.05 false discovery rate. Later analysis identified a missense DCLRE1C variant that was linked to TCR beta V- and J-gene trimming.

The V gene lost 0 bases and the J gene lost 5 bases, with 17 bases spanning the gap. The germline CDR1 and CDR2 sequences are SGDLS and YYNGEE. CDR3 size: 16 residues. On this clone itself: What it binds is unknown.

PCR was performed using 60 Vbeta and 13 Jbeta primers. TCRdb keeps only in-frame clones here, not all; method: immunoSEQ multiplex PCR. The sample records about 100,000 clones, 79% being singletons. Sequencing input: PBMCs. This chain joins TRBV9 and TRBJ1-2; no reliable D call. This receptor was identified in a woman aged 40 to 50 in good health and CMV-seronegative. The CDR3 sequence: CASSVDLESFGYGYTF. CDR3 coding DNA: TGTGCCAGCAGCGTAGACCTAGAGTCCTTTGGGTATGGCTACACCTTC.